These T cell receptor beta chains were read from a single sample in a study of radiation and T cells in renal cell carcinoma. This table comes from immunoSEQ multiplex PCR, and its TCRdb copy is limited to in-frame clones, with some not included. The sample shows 130,000 or so clones, roughly 85% of them seen only once. The sequencing used blood, collected from a patient whose treatment included radiotherapy and nephrectomy. These receptors all come from a woman in her 50s with renal cell carcinoma. Each CDR3 is given with its conserved first and last residue. The D gene is left open where the match is weak. For some rows the clone size is stated as once, few or many, or as a class when expanded; others skip it.

clone size: -
D gene: -
V gene: TRBV5-4
J gene: TRBJ2-3
CDR3 protein: CASSANTDTQYF
CDR3 DNA: TGTGCCAGCAGCGCAAATACAGATACGCAGTATTTT

clone size: -
D gene: -
V gene: TRBV10-3
J gene: TRBJ2-1
CDR3 protein: CAISESLTPEQFF
CDR3 DNA: TGTGCCATCAGTGAGTCGCTCACCCCTGAGCAGTTCTTC

clone size: -
D gene: TRBD2
V gene: TRBV2
J gene: TRBJ2-7
CDR3 protein: CASTERESSYEQYF
CDR3 DNA: TGTGCCAGCACGGAGCGGGAGAGCTCCTACGAGCAGTACTTC

clone size: -
D gene: -
V gene: TRBV6-6
J gene: TRBJ2-5
CDR3 protein: CASRAEETQYF
CDR3 DNA: TGTGCCAGCAGGGCTGAGGAGACCCAGTACTTC

clone size: -
D gene: TRBD1
V gene: TRBV6-5
J gene: TRBJ1-2
CDR3 protein: CASTNRGYYGYTF
CDR3 DNA: TGTGCCAGCACGAACAGGGGATACTATGGCTACACCTTC

clone size: -
D gene: -
V gene: TRBV9
J gene: TRBJ2-3
CDR3 protein: CASSVGLADTQYF
CDR3 DNA: TGTGCCAGCAGCGTAGGATTGGCAGATACGCAGTATTTT

clone size: -
D gene: -
V gene: TRBV7-2
J gene: TRBJ1-2
CDR3 protein: CASSFQGKGYGYTF
CDR3 DNA: TGTGCCAGCAGCTTTCAGGGGAAAGGATATGGCTACACCTTC

clone size: -
D gene: TRBD2
V gene: TRBV4-3
J gene: TRBJ2-1
CDR3 protein: CASSQDYVAGANEQFF
CDR3 DNA: TGCGCCAGCAGCCAAGATTATGTGGCGGGAGCTAATGAGCAGTTCTTC

clone size: -
D gene: -
V gene: TRBV19
J gene: TRBJ2-2
CDR3 protein: CASKDVGLALAGELFF
CDR3 DNA: TGTGCCAGTAAGGATGTTGGGCTAGCGTTAGCCGGGGAGCTGTTTTTT

clone size: -
D gene: -
V gene: TRBV15
J gene: TRBJ1-5
CDR3 protein: CATSRDRGAGQPQHF
CDR3 DNA: TGTGCCACCAGCAGAGATCGGGGGGCTGGTCAGCCCCAGCATTTT

clone size: -
D gene: -
V gene: TRBV10-3
J gene: TRBJ2-5
CDR3 protein: CAIRDLEAQGETQYF
CDR3 DNA: TGTGCCATCAGGGATTTGGAGGCGCAGGGAGAGACCCAGTACTTC

clone size: once
D gene: -
V gene: TRBV6-5
J gene: TRBJ1-5
CDR3 protein: CASSYGGPGQPQHF
CDR3 DNA: TGTGCCAGCAGTTACGGAGGGCCGGGTCAGCCCCAGCATTTT

clone size: -
D gene: -
V gene: TRBV5-6
J gene: TRBJ1-4
CDR3 protein: CASSSSGLNEKLFF
CDR3 DNA: TGTGCCAGCAGCTCAAGTGGCCTAAATGAAAAACTGTTTTTT

clone size: -
D gene: -
V gene: TRBV6-5
J gene: TRBJ1-1
CDR3 protein: CASSYGGLGTEAFF
CDR3 DNA: TGTGCCAGCAGTTACGGTGGTCTGGGAACTGAAGCTTTCTTT

clone size: -
D gene: -
V gene: TRBV5-1
J gene: TRBJ1-1
CDR3 protein: CASSPGLGTYTEAFF
CDR3 DNA: TGCGCCAGCAGCCCGGGGCTGGGAACGTACACTGAAGCTTTCTTT

clone size: -
D gene: TRBD1
V gene: TRBV5-1
J gene: TRBJ2-1
CDR3 protein: CASRWPGQGNEQFF
CDR3 DNA: TGCGCCAGCAGGTGGCCGGGACAGGGGAATGAGCAGTTCTTC

clone size: -
D gene: -
V gene: TRBV4-3
J gene: TRBJ1-2
CDR3 protein: CASSQDRPRNYGYTF
CDR3 DNA: TGCGCCAGCAGCCAAGATCGCCCCCGCAACTATGGCTACACCTTC

clone size: few
D gene: -
V gene: TRBV9
J gene: TRBJ1-1
CDR3 protein: CASSGGNSGEAFF
CDR3 DNA: TGTGCCAGCAGCGGGGGAAATTCGGGAGAAGCTTTCTTT

clone size: -
D gene: -
V gene: TRBV29-1
J gene: TRBJ1-2
CDR3 protein: CSVEDPGRIGYTF
CDR3 DNA: TGCAGCGTTGAAGATCCGGGGCGGATCGGCTACACCTTC

clone size: -
D gene: TRBD2
V gene: TRBV4-3
J gene: TRBJ2-2
CDR3 protein: CASSQDGAGVTGELFF
CDR3 DNA: TGCGCCAGCAGCCAAGATGGGGCGGGGGTCACCGGGGAGCTGTTTTTT

clone size: -
D gene: TRBD2
V gene: TRBV19
J gene: TRBJ2-3
CDR3 protein: CASQTSGGAGTQYF
CDR3 DNA: TGTGCCTCCCAGACTAGCGGGGGGGCGGGTACGCAGTATTTT

clone size: few
D gene: -
V gene: TRBV9
J gene: TRBJ1-1
CDR3 protein: CASSVGQGRYTEAFF
CDR3 DNA: TGTGCCAGCAGCGTAGGGCAGGGTAGGTACACTGAAGCTTTCTTT

clone size: once
D gene: -
V gene: TRBV7-9
J gene: TRBJ2-5
CDR3 protein: CASSLGGMETQYF
CDR3 DNA: TGTGCCAGCAGCTTAGGAGGCATGGAGACCCAGTACTTC

clone size: -
D gene: TRBD2
V gene: TRBV5-1
J gene: TRBJ2-5
CDR3 protein: CASSSLAGGQETQYF
CDR3 DNA: TGCGCCAGCAGCTCCCTAGCGGGAGGACAAGAGACCCAGTACTTC

clone size: -
D gene: -
V gene: TRBV10-3
J gene: TRBJ1-2
CDR3 protein: CASNRDAEYYGYTF
CDR3 DNA: TGTGCCTCGAACCGGGACGCTGAATACTATGGCTACACCTTC

clone size: -
D gene: -
V gene: TRBV20-1
J gene: TRBJ2-7
CDR3 protein: CSADGTYEQYF
CDR3 DNA: TGCAGTGCTGACGGTACCTACGAGCAGTACTTC

clone size: -
D gene: -
V gene: TRBV6-1
J gene: TRBJ2-2
CDR3 protein: CASSVTPWGELFF
CDR3 DNA: TGTGCCAGCAGCGTGACACCCTGGGGGGAGCTGTTTTTT

clone size: few
D gene: TRBD2
V gene: TRBV6-5
J gene: TRBJ2-7
CDR3 protein: CASSSSGSYEQYF
CDR3 DNA: TGTGCCAGCAGTTCCAGCGGGAGTTACGAGCAGTACTTC

clone size: -
D gene: TRBD2
V gene: TRBV2
J gene: TRBJ2-7
CDR3 protein: CASSAGGGANEQYF
CDR3 DNA: TGTGCCAGCAGTGCGGGCGGGGGGGCCAACGAGCAGTACTTC

clone size: few
D gene: -
V gene: TRBV5-1
J gene: TRBJ2-5
CDR3 protein: CASRKPGAAGETQYF
CDR3 DNA: TGCGCCAGCAGAAAGCCGGGGGCAGCTGGAGAGACCCAGTACTTC

clone size: -
D gene: -
V gene: TRBV2
J gene: TRBJ1-4
CDR3 protein: CASSRRRITNEKLFF
CDR3 DNA: TGTGCCAGCAGCCGACGACGGATAACTAATGAAAAACTGTTTTTT

clone size: once
D gene: -
V gene: TRBV7-9
J gene: TRBJ1-4
CDR3 protein: CASSLAGVGEKLFF
CDR3 DNA: TGTGCCAGCAGCCTGGCGGGGGTTGGTGAAAAACTGTTTTTT

clone size: few
D gene: -
V gene: TRBV6-4
J gene: TRBJ1-2
CDR3 protein: CASSDSGRGGNYGYTF
CDR3 DNA: TGTGCCAGCAGTGACTCGGGCCGGGGTGGAAACTATGGCTACACCTTC

clone size: once
D gene: TRBD2
V gene: TRBV29-1
J gene: TRBJ2-3
CDR3 protein: CSVTSGRGTQYF
CDR3 DNA: TGCAGCGTGACTAGCGGGAGAGGCACGCAGTATTTT

clone size: -
D gene: -
V gene: TRBV2
J gene: TRBJ1-2
CDR3 protein: CASSELAVFYGYTF
CDR3 DNA: TGTGCCAGCAGTGAATTGGCAGTCTTCTATGGCTACACCTTC

clone size: -
D gene: TRBD1
V gene: TRBV7-9
J gene: TRBJ1-4
CDR3 protein: CASRPGQYEKLFF
CDR3 DNA: TGTGCCAGCAGACCGGGACAGTATGAAAAACTGTTTTTT

clone size: few
D gene: TRBD1
V gene: TRBV7-6
J gene: TRBJ1-2
CDR3 protein: CASSFDREAGYTF
CDR3 DNA: TGTGCCAGCAGCTTCGACAGGGAGGCTGGCTACACCTTC

clone size: few
D gene: TRBD2
V gene: TRBV7-9
J gene: TRBJ2-2
CDR3 protein: CASSFSGRTGELFF
CDR3 DNA: TGTGCCAGCAGCTTTAGCGGGAGGACCGGGGAGCTGTTTTTT

clone size: -
D gene: -
V gene: TRBV18
J gene: TRBJ1-3
CDR3 protein: CASSPPEGLGNTIYF
CDR3 DNA: TGTGCCAGCTCACCACCGGAGGGGCTGGGAAACACCATATATTTT

clone size: few
D gene: -
V gene: TRBV2
J gene: TRBJ1-1
CDR3 protein: CASSESRERAFF
CDR3 DNA: TGTGCCAGCAGTGAGTCGAGGGAGCGGGCTTTCTTT

clone size: -
D gene: -
V gene: TRBV5-5
J gene: TRBJ1-5
CDR3 protein: CASSTGLGNQPQHF
CDR3 DNA: TGTGCCAGCTCAACGGGACTTGGCAATCAGCCCCAGCATTTT

clone size: -
D gene: TRBD2
V gene: TRBV30
J gene: TRBJ2-7
CDR3 protein: CAWTLGGRGFYEQYF
CDR3 DNA: TGTGCCTGGACCCTGGGGGGGAGGGGATTCTACGAGCAGTACTTC

clone size: -
D gene: -
V gene: TRBV28
J gene: TRBJ2-7
CDR3 protein: CASRSTGSGEQYF
CDR3 DNA: TGTGCCAGCAGGTCTACAGGCTCGGGCGAGCAGTACTTC

clone size: few
D gene: -
V gene: TRBV5-4
J gene: TRBJ2-7
CDR3 protein: CASSLSLSEQYF
CDR3 DNA: TGTGCCAGCAGCTTAAGTCTCAGCGAGCAGTACTTC

clone size: -
D gene: TRBD2
V gene: TRBV29-1
J gene: TRBJ2-3
CDR3 protein: CSDTTLAGGHTQYF
CDR3 DNA: TGCAGCGATACCACCCTAGCGGGGGGTCATACGCAGTATTTT

clone size: -
D gene: -
V gene: TRBV5-1
J gene: TRBJ2-1
CDR3 protein: CASRTTGGNEQFF
CDR3 DNA: TGCGCCAGCAGAACGACAGGTGGCAATGAGCAGTTCTTC

clone size: -
D gene: TRBD2
V gene: TRBV9
J gene: TRBJ2-7
CDR3 protein: CASSPGTSGSYEQYF
CDR3 DNA: TGTGCCAGCAGCCCCGGGACTAGCGGATCATACGAGCAGTACTTC

clone size: -
D gene: -
V gene: TRBV5-6
J gene: TRBJ2-3
CDR3 protein: CASSSLATDTQYF
CDR3 DNA: TGTGCCAGCAGCTCTCTAGCAACAGATACGCAGTATTTT

clone size: -
D gene: -
V gene: TRBV5-1
J gene: TRBJ1-6
CDR3 protein: CASSFSTSTADSPLHF
CDR3 DNA: TGCGCCAGCAGCTTCTCAACATCGACCGCAGACTCACCCCTCCACTTT

clone size: -
D gene: -
V gene: TRBV6-1
J gene: TRBJ1-5
CDR3 protein: CASSGHSNQPQHF
CDR3 DNA: TGTGCCAGCAGTGGACATAGCAATCAGCCCCAGCATTTT

clone size: -
D gene: -
V gene: TRBV9
J gene: TRBJ2-3
CDR3 protein: CASSGRQHDTQYF
CDR3 DNA: TGTGCCAGCAGCGGGAGACAGCATGATACGCAGTATTTT

clone size: -
D gene: TRBD1
V gene: TRBV18
J gene: TRBJ2-7
CDR3 protein: CASSRTGQGVEQYF
CDR3 DNA: TGTGCCAGCTCACGGACGGGACAGGGGGTCGAGCAGTACTTC

clone size: once
D gene: TRBD2
V gene: TRBV4-1
J gene: TRBJ2-3
CDR3 protein: CASSQREGLRTDTQYF
CDR3 DNA: TGCGCCAGCAGCCAGCGGGAGGGGCTCCGGACAGATACGCAGTATTTT

clone size: -
D gene: -
V gene: TRBV10-1
J gene: TRBJ2-1
CDR3 protein: CASSAGTPGPGQFF
CDR3 DNA: TGCGCCAGCAGTGCCGGGACTCCCGGGCCGGGGCAGTTCTTC

clone size: -
D gene: -
V gene: TRBV5-1
J gene: TRBJ1-1
CDR3 protein: CASSLDPNTEAFF
CDR3 DNA: TGCGCCAGCAGCTTGGATCCGAACACTGAAGCTTTCTTT

clone size: -
D gene: -
V gene: TRBV28
J gene: TRBJ1-4
CDR3 protein: CASSLVGQGIIDNEKLFF
CDR3 DNA: TGTGCCAGCAGTTTAGTCGGCCAGGGCATAATAGATAATGAAAAACTGTTTTTT

clone size: -
D gene: TRBD1
V gene: TRBV7-2
J gene: TRBJ1-6
CDR3 protein: CASSLGGTGSSPLHF
CDR3 DNA: TGTGCCAGCAGCTTAGGCGGGACAGGGTCTTCACCCCTCCACTTT

clone size: -
D gene: -
V gene: TRBV5-1
J gene: TRBJ1-5
CDR3 protein: CASSPGPASIAQHF
CDR3 DNA: TGCGCCAGCAGCCCTGGACCGGCTTCCATCGCCCAGCATTTT

clone size: -
D gene: -
V gene: TRBV7-2
J gene: TRBJ2-3
CDR3 protein: CASSLDWQGTDTQYF
CDR3 DNA: TGTGCCAGCAGCTTAGATTGGCAGGGCACAGATACGCAGTATTTT

clone size: -
D gene: -
V gene: TRBV5-6
J gene: TRBJ1-4
CDR3 protein: CASSFVAATNEKLFF
CDR3 DNA: TGTGCCAGCAGCTTCGTGGCAGCAACTAATGAAAAACTGTTTTTT